The text below deals with one T cell receptor beta chain. As yet, its antigen is unknown. Researchers ran the PCR with 60 Vbeta and 13 Jbeta primers. How the authors handled the data: Later analysis identified approximately 80 million unique TCR beta chains, about 10 million shared. The method was immunoSEQ multiplex PCR; TCRdb's version includes in-frame clones alone and lacks a portion of them. The V and J calls and clone size were taken over from that table, and D and trimming were inferred from the DNA. The sample consists of 140,000 to 150,000 clones, just over 65% of them appearing once. The germline V gene has CDR1 SGHTS and CDR2 YDEGEE. V lost 4 bases and J 0 bases, leaving 13 bases between the germline ends. This CDR3 is built from 15 residues. This entry comes from a study of cytomegalovirus exposure and HLA in healthy donors. Study conclusions and caveats: There were 164 TCR beta chains listed as cytomegalovirus-associated.

The sequenced material came from PBMCs. The chain recombines TRBV5-8 with TRBJ1-2; D is unresolved. The TCR sequence derives from a woman aged 55 to 70 in good health and CMV-seronegative. The CDR3 is CASSGSVRTNYGYTF. CDR3 sequence (DNA): TGTGCCAGCAGCGGGTCGGTGCGGACTAACTATGGCTACACCTTC.